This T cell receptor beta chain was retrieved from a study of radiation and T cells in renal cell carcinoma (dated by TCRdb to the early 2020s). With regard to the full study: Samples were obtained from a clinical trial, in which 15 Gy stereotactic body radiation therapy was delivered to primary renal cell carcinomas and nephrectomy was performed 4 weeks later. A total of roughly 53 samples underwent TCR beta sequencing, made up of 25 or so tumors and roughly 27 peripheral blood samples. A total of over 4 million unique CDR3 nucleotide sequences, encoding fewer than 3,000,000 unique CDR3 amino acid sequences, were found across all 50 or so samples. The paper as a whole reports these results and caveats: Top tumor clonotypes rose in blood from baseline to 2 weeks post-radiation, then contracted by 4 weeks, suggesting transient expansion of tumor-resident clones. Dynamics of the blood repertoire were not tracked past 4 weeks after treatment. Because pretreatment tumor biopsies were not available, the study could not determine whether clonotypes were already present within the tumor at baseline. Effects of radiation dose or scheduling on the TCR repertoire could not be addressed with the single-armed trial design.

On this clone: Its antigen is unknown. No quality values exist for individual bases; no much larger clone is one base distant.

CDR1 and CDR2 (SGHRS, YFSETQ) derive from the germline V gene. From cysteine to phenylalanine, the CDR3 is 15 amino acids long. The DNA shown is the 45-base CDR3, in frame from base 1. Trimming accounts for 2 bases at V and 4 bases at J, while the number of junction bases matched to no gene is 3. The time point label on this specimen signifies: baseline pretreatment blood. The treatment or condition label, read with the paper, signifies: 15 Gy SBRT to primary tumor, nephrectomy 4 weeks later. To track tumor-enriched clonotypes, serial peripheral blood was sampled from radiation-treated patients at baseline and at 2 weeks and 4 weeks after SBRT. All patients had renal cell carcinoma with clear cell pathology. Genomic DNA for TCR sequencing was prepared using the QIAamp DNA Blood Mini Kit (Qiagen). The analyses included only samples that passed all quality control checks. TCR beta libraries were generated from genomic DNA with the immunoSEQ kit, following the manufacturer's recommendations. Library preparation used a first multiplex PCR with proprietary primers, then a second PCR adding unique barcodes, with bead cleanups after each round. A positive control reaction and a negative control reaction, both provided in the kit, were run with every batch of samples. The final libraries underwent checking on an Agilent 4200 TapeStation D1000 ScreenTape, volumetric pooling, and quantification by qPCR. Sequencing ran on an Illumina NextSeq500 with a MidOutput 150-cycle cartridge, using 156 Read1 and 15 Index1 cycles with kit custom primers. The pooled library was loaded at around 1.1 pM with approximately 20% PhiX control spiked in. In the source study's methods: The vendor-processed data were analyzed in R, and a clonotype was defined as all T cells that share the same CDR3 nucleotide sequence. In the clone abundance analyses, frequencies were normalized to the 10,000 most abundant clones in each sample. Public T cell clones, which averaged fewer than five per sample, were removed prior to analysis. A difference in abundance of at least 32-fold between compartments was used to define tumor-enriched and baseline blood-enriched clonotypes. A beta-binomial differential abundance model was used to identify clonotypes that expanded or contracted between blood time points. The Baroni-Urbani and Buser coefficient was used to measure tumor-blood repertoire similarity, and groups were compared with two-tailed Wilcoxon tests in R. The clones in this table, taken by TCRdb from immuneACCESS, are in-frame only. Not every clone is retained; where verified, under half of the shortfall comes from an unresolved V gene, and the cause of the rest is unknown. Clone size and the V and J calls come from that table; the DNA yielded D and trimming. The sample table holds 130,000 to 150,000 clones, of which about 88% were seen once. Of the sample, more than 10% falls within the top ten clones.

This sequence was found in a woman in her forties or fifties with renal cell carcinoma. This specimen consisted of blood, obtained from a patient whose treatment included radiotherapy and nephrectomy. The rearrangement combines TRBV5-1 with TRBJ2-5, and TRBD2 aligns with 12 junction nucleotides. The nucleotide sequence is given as TGCGCCAGCAGCTTCGCTAGCGGGGGGGGAGAGACCCAGTACTTC. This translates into CASSFASGGGETQYF.